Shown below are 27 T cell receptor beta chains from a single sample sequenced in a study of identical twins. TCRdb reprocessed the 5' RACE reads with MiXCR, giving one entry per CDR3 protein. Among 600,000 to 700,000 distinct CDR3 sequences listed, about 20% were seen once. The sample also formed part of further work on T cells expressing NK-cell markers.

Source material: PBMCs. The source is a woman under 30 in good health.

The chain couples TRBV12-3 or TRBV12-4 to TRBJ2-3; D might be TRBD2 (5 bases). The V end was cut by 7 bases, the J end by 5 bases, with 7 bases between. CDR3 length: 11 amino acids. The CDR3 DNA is TGTGCCAGCACCCGGGGAGATACGCAGTATTTT. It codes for CASTRGDTQYF.

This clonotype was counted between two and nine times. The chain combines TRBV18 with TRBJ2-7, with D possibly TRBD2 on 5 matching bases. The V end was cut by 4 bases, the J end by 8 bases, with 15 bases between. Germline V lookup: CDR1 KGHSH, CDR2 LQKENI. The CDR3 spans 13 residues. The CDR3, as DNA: TGTGCCAGCTCACAGGACTTACCAGGAAAGCAGTACTTC. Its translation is CASSQDLPGKQYF. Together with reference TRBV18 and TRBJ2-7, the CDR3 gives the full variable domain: NAGVMQNPRHLVRRRGQEARLRCSPMKGHSHVYWYRQLPEEGLKFMVYLQKENIIDESGMPKERFSAEFPKEGPSILRIQQVVRGDSAAYFCASSQDLPGKQYFGPGTRLTVT.

This CDR3 is CSAQAPGLAGGGTGELFF. The CDR3 DNA reads TGCAGTGCCCAGGCCCCGGGCCTAGCGGGAGGAGGCACCGGGGAGCTGTTTTTT. The chain recombines TRBV20-1 with TRBJ2-2, with 11 bases aligning to TRBD2. This CDR3 contains 18 residues. The V gene end was trimmed by 6 bases and the J gene end by 4 bases; junction bases not matched to a gene: 16. The germline CDR1 and CDR2 sequences are DFQATT and SNEGSKA (reference sequence).

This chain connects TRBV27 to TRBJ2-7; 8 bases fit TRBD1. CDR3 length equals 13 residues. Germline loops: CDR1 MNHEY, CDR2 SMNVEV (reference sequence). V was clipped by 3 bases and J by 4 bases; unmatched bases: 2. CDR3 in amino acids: CASSLHRGYEQYF. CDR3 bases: TGTGCCAGCAGTTTGCACAGGGGGTACGAGCAGTACTTC.

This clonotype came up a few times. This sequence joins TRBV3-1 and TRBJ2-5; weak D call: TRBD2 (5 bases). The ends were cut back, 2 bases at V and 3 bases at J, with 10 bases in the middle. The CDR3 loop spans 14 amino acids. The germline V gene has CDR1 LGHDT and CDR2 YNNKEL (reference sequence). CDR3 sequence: CASSQRTPKETQYF. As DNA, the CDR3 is TGTGCCAGCAGCCAACGGACTCCTAAAGAGACCCAGTACTTC.

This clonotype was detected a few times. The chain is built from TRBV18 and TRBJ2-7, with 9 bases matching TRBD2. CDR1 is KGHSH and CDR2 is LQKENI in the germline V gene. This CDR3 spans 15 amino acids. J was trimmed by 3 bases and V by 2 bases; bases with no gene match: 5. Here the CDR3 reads CASSPMSGGFYEQYF. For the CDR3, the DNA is TGTGCCAGCTCACCAATGAGCGGGGGGTTCTACGAGCAGTACTTC.

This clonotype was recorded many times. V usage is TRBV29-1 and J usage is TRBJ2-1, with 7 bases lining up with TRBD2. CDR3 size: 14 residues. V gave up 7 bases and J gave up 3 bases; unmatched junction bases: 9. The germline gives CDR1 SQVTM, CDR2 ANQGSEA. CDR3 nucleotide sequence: TGCAGCGGGAAGGTTCGGACTAGCTACAATGAGCAGTTCTTC. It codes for CSGKVRTSYNEQFF.

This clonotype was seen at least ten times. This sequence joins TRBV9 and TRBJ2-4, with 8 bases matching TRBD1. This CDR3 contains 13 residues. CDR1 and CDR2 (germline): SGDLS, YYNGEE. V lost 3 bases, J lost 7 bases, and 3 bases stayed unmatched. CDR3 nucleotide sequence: TGTGCCAGCAGCGACACAGGGGGGAACATTCAGTACTTC. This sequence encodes CASSDTGGNIQYF. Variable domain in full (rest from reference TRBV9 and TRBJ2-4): DSGVTQTPKHLITATGQRVTLRCSPRSGDLSVYWYQQSLDQGLQFLIQYYNGEERAKGNILERFSAQQFPDLHSELNLSSLELGDSALYFCASSDTGGNIQYFGAGTRLSVL.

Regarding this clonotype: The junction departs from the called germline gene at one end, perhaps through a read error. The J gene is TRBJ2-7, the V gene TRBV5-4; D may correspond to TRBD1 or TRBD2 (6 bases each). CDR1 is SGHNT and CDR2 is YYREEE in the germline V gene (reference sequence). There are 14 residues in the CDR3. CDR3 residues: CDSREAGDSYEQYF. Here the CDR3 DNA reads TGTGACAGCAGGGAGGCAGGGGATTCCTACGAGCAGTACTTC.

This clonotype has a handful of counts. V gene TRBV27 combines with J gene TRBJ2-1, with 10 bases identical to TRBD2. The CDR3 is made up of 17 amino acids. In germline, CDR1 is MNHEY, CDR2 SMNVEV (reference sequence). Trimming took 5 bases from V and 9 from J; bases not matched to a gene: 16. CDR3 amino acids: CASSPRSERGGGSEQFF. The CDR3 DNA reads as TGTGCCAGCAGTCCCAGGTCGGAGCGGGGGGGAGGGAGTGAGCAGTTCTTC.

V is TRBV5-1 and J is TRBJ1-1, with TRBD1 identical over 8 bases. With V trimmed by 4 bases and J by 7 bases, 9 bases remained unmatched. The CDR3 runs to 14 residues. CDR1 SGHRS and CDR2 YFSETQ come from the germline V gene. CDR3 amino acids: CASSDPRTGLEAFF. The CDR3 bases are TGCGCCAGCAGCGATCCCAGGACAGGGCTTGAAGCTTTCTTT.

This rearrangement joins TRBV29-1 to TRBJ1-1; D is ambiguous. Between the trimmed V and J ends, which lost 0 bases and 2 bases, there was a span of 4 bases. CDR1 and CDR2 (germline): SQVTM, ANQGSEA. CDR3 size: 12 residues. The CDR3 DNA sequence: TGCAGCGTTGAAGATGGAAACACTGAAGCTTTCTTT. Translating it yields CSVEDGNTEAFF.

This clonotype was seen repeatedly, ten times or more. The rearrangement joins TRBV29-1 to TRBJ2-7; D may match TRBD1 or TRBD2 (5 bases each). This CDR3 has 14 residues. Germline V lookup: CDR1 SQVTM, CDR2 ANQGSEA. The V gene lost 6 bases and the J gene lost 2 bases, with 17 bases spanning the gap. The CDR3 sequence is CSVKIGDGTYEQYF. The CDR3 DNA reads TGCAGCGTCAAGATTGGGGACGGGACCTACGAGCAGTACTTC.

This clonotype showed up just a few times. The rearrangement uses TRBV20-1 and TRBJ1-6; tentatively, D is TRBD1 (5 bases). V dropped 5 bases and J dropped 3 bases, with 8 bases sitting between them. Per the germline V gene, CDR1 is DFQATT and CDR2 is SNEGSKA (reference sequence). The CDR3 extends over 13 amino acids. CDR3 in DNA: TGCAGTGCTGATACAGGCTATAATTCACCCCTCCACTTT. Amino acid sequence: CSADTGYNSPLHF.

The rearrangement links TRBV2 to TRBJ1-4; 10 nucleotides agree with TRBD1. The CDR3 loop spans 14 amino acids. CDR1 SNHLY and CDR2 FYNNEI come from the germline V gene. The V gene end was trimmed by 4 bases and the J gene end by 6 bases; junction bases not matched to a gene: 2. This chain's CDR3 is CASSVGQGYEKLFF. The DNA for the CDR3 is TGTGCCAGCAGTGTGGGACAGGGGTATGAAAAACTGTTTTTT.

CDR3 DNA: TGCAGTGCTAGCCCTAGAAGGGGAGGGCTGGATGAGCAGTTCTTC. Its protein is CSASPRRGGLDEQFF. This rearrangement joins TRBV20-1 to TRBJ2-1; TRBD2 agrees at 7 bases. The CDR3 length is 15 residues. Looked up from germline, CDR1 is DFQATT and CDR2 is SNEGSKA (reference sequence). The V segment lost 3 bases and the J segment 8 bases; nucleotides outside the gene matches: 13.

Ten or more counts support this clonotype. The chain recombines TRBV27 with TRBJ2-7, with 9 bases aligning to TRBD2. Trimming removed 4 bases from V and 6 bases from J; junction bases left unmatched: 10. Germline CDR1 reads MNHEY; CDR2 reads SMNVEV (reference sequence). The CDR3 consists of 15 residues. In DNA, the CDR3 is TGTGCCAGCAGTTCACATAGCGGGAGAGTGGGCGAGCAGTACTTC. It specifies CASSSHSGRVGEQYF.

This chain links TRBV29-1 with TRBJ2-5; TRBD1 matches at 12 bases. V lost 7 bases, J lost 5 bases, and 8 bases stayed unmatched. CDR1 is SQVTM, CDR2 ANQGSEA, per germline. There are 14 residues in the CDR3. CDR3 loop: CSGRDRGRDETQYF. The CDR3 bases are TGCAGCGGCCGGGACAGGGGGCGCGATGAGACCCAGTACTTC.

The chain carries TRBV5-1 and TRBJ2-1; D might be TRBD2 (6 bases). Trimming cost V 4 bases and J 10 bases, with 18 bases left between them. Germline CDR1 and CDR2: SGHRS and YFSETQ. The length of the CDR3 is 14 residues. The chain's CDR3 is CASSGSGRFLEQFF. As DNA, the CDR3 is TGCGCCAGCAGCGGCAGCGGGCGATTCTTAGAGCAGTTCTTC. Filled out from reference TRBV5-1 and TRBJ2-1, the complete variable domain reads KAGVTQTPRYLIKTRGQQVTLSCSPISGHRSVSWYQQTPGQGLQFLFEYFSETQRNKGNFPGRFSGRQFSNSRSEMNVSTLELGDSALYLCASSGSGRFLEQFFGPGTRLTVL.

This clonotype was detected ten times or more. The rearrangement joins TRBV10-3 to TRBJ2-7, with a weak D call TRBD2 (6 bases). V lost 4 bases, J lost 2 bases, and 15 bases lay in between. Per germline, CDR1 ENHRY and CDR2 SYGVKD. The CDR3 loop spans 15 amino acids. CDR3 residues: CAISVFQGGAYEQYF. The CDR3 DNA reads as TGTGCCATCAGTGTCTTTCAGGGAGGCGCCTACGAGCAGTACTTC.

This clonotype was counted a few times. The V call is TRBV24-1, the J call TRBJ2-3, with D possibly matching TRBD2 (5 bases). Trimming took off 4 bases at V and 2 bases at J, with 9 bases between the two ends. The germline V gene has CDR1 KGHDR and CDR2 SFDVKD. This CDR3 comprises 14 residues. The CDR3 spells CATSDPGFTDTQYF. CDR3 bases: TGTGCCACCAGTGACCCGGGATTCACAGATACGCAGTATTTT.

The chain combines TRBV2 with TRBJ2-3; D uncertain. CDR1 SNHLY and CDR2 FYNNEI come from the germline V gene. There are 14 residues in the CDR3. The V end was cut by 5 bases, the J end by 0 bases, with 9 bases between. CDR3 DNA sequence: TGTGCCAGCAGTACAAGGTTTAGCACAGATACGCAGTATTTT. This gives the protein CASSTRFSTDTQYF.

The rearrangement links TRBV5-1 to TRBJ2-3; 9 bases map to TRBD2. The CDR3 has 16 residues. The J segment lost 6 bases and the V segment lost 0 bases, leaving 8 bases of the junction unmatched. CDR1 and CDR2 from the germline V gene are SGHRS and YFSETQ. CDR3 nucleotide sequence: TGCGCCAGCAGCTTGGCGAGCGGGGGGCCTTTTGATACGCAGTATTTT. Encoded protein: CASSLASGGPFDTQYF.

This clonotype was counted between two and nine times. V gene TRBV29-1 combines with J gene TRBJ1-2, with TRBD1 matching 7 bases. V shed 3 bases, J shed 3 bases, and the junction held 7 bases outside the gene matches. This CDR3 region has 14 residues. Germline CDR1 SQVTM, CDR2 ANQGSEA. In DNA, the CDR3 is TGCAGCGTTGATAGGTCAGGGGGACACTATGGCTACACCTTC. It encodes CSVDRSGGHYGYTF.

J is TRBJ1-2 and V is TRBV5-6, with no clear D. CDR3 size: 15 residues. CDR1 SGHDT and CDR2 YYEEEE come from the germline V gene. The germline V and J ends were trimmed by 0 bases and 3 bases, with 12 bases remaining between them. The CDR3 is CASSLGTAVDYGYTF. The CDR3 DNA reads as TGTGCCAGCAGCTTGGGGACGGCTGTCGACTATGGCTACACCTTC.

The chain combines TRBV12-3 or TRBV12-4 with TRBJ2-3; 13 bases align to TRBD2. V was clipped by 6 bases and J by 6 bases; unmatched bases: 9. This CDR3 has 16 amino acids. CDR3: CASRRTSGRARDTQYF. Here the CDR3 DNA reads TGTGCCAGCAGGCGTACTAGCGGGAGGGCGAGGGATACGCAGTATTTT.

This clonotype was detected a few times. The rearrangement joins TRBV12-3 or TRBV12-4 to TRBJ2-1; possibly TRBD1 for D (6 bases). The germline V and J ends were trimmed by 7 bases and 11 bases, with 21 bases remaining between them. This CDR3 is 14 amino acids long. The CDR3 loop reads CASISRGITDQQFF. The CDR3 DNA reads TGTGCCAGCATCTCGAGGGGGATAACGGACCAGCAGTTCTTC.